The entry below gives a single TCR beta chain sequence along with its context. PCR employed 60 Vbeta and 13 Jbeta primers. Assay: immunoSEQ multiplex PCR; the TCRdb copy retains only in-frame clones and omits some. Among more than 100,000 clones, about 74% were seen once, and the ten largest hold around 3%. The data were taken from a study of cytomegalovirus exposure and HLA in healthy donors. CDR3 length equals 18 residues. CDR1 is MGHRA, CDR2 YSYEKL, per germline. V was pared by 4 bases and J by 5 bases, with 21 bases between. The chain carries TRBV4-1 and TRBJ2-6; a weak D match, TRBD1 (7 bases). Sequenced: PBMCs. The clonotype was recovered from a woman in her thirties or forties in good health and CMV-seropositive. The CDR3 protein is CASSPEGEGGVRANVLTF. The CDR3 DNA sequence: TGCGCCAGCAGCCCGGAGGGTGAAGGGGGCGTGAGGGCCAACGTCCTGACTTTC.